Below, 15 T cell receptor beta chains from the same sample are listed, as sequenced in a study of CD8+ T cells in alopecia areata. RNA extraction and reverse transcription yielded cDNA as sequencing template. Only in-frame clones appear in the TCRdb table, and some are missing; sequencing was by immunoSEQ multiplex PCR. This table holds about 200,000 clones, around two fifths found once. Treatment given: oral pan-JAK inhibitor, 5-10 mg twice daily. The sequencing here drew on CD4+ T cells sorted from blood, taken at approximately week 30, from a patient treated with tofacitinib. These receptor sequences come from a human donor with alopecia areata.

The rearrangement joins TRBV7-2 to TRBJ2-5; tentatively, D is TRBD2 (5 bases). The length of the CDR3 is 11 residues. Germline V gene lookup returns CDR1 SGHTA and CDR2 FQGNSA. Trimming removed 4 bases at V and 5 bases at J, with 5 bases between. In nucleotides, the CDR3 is TGTGCCAGCAGCTCGGGGGAGACCCAGTACTTC. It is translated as CASSSGETQYF.

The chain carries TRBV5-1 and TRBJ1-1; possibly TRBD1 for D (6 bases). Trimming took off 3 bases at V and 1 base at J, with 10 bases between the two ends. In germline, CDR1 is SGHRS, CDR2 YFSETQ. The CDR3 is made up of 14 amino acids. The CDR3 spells CASSWTERNTEAFF. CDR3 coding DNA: TGCGCCAGCAGCTGGACAGAGAGGAACACTGAAGCTTTCTTT.

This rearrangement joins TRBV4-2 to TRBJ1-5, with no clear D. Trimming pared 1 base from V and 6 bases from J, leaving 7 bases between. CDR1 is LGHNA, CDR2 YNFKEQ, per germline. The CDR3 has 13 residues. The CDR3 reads CASSQGEGQPQHF. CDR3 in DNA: TGTGCCAGCAGCCAAGGTGAGGGTCAGCCCCAGCATTTT.

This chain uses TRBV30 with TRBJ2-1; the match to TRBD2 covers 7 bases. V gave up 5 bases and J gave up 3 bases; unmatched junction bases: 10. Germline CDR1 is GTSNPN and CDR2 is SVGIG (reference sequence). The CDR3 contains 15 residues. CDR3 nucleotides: TGTGCCTGGCGCCGCGGGAGAGGACTCTACAATGAGCAGTTCTTC. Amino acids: CAWRRGRGLYNEQFF.

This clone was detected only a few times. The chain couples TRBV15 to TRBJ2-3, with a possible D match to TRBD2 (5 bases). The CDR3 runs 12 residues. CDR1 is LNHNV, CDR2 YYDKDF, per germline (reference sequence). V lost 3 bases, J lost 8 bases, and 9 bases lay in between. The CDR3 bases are TGTGCCACCAGCAGGGGAGAGGTTACGCAGTATTTT. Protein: CATSRGEVTQYF.

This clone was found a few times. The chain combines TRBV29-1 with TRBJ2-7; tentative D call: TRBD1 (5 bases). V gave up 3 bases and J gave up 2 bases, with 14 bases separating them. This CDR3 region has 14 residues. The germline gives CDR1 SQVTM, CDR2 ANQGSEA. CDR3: CSVEGLGRPYEQYF. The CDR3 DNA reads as TGCAGCGTTGAGGGGTTGGGGCGTCCCTACGAGCAGTACTTC.

The CDR3 DNA reads TGCGCCAGCAGCTTGGGTTGGACACCCACCTATGGCTACACCTTC. As protein: CASSLGWTPTYGYTF. The chain joins TRBV5-1 to TRBJ1-2, with D possibly being TRBD1 (5 bases). CDR3 length: 15 residues. Germline V gene sequence: CDR1 SGHRS, CDR2 YFSETQ. Trimming took 0 bases from V and 4 from J, leaving 13 bases between them.

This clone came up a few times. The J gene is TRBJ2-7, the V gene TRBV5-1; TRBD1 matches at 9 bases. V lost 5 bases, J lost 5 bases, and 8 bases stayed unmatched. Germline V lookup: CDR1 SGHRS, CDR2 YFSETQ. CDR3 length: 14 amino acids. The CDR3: CASSTRTGGHEQYF. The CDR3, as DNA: TGCGCCAGCAGTACCCGAACAGGGGGCCACGAGCAGTACTTC.

CDR3 sequence: CASSPEGAGQQPQHF. The CDR3 DNA reads as TGTGCCAGCAGCCCGGAGGGGGCCGGCCAACAGCCCCAGCATTTT. The V call is TRBV6-5, the J call TRBJ1-5; TRBD1 matches 7 bases. V lost 6 bases, J lost 7 bases, and 12 bases stayed unmatched. The CDR3 consists of 15 residues. From germline, CDR1 is MNHEY and CDR2 SVGAGI.

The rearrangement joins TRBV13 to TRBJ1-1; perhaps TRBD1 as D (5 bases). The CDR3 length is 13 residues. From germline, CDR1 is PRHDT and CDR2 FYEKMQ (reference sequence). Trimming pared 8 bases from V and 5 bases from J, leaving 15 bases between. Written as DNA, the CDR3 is TGTGCCAGCGCCGACAGACTAAGGACTGAAGCTTTCTTT. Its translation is CASADRLRTEAFF.

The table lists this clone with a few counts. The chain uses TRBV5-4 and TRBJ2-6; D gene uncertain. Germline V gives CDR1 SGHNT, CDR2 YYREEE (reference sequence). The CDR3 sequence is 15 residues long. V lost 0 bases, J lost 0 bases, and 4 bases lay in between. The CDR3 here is CASSLAGSGANVLTF. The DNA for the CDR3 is TGTGCCAGCAGCTTGGCCGGCTCTGGGGCCAACGTCCTGACTTTC.

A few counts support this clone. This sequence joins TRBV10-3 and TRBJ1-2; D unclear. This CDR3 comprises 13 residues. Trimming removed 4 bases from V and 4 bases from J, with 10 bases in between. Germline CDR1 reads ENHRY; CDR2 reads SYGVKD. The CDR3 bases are TGTGCCATCAGTGTCGCGACTACCTATGGCTACACCTTC. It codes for CAISVATTYGYTF.

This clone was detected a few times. This CDR3 reads CSVGKTGEDGYTF. The CDR3 nucleotides are TGCAGCGTGGGAAAGACAGGGGAGGATGGCTACACCTTC. This chain joins TRBV29-1 and TRBJ1-2, with 8 nucleotides matching TRBD1. Trimming removed 6 bases from V and 6 bases from J; junction bases left unmatched: 9. The CDR3 totals 13 residues. Looked up from germline, CDR1 is SQVTM and CDR2 is ANQGSEA.

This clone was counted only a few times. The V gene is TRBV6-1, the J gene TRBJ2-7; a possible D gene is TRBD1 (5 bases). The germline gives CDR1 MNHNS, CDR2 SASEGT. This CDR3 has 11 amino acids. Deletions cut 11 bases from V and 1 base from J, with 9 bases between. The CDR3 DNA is TGTGCCGGCCGACAGTCCTACGAGCAGTACTTC. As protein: CAGRQSYEQYF.

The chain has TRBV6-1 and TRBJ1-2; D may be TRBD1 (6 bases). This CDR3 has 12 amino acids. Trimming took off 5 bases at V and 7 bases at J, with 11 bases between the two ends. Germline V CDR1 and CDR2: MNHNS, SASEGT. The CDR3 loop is CASSFNRAGYTF. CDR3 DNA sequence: TGTGCCAGCAGTTTTAACAGGGCTGGCTACACCTTC.